The T cell receptor beta chain described here comes from a study of cytomegalovirus exposure and HLA in healthy donors. Points from the study as a whole: Per a prior analysis, the majority of TCR beta V segments were productive roughly 90% or roughly 30% of the time.

The V segment lost 3 bases and the J segment 3 bases; nucleotides outside the gene matches: 9. CDR1 SGHRS and CDR2 YFSETQ come from the germline V gene. The CDR3 spans 16 residues. Vbeta (60) and Jbeta (13) primers were used in the PCR. The table came from immunoSEQ multiplex PCR; TCRdb's copy has only in-frame clones and leaves some out. This specimen shows about 50,000 clones; the ten leading clones hold approximately 2%. A remark on this clone: The target antigen is unknown.

V gene TRBV5-1 combines with J gene TRBJ2-5; 9 nucleotides match TRBD1. Sequenced input: PBMCs. The receptor was derived from a woman aged 18-29 years in good health and CMV-seronegative. The CDR3 reads CASSYPPGQGKETQYF. CDR3 nucleotide sequence: TGCGCCAGCAGCTACCCTCCGGGACAGGGAAAAGAGACCCAGTACTTC.